A selection of T cell receptor beta chains follows, all from one sample in a study of shared clonotypes between healthy human individuals. Produced via immunoSEQ multiplex PCR; TCRdb's table is partial and in-frame only. This table holds 400,000 to 600,000 clones, around 95% found once. Source material: naive CD4+ T cells sorted from blood. The source of these receptors is a young woman in good health. The CDR3 runs from the conserved cysteine through the conserved F or W. Fields, in order: V gene, clone size, D gene, J gene, CDR3 DNA, CDR3 protein. A D gene is named only where the DNA matches it firmly. Where a row states a size, it is once, few, many or the class of an expanded clone; other rows omit it.

TRBV7-3	.	TRBD1	TRBJ2-3	TGTGCCAGCAGCTTCGGACAGGGATCAGATACGCAGTATTTT	CASSFGQGSDTQYF
TRBV18	.	.	TRBJ1-2	TGTGCCAGCTCACCACAATCAGAGAACTATGGCTACACCTTC	CASSPQSENYGYTF
TRBV10-2	.	.	TRBJ1-5	TGCGCCAGCAGGCGGTCCGCGGATAGCAATCAGCCCCAGCATTTT	CASRRSADSNQPQHF
TRBV5-6	.	TRBD2	TRBJ2-1	TGTGCCAGCAGCTTCGGACTAGCGGGGTACAATGAGCAGTTCTTC	CASSFGLAGYNEQFF
TRBV28	once	.	TRBJ1-2	TGTGCCAGCAGTTTTCACCGGGGTAGTAGATATGGCTACACCTTC	CASSFHRGSRYGYTF
TRBV27	few	TRBD1	TRBJ1-2	TGTGCCAGCAGTCAACAGGGGCCGGGTGGCTACACCTTC	CASSQQGPGGYTF
TRBV30	once	TRBD2	TRBJ2-3	TGTGCCTGGATCGTAGCGGGGGGCACAGATACGCAGTATTTT	CAWIVAGGTDTQYF
TRBV27	once	TRBD2	TRBJ2-1	TGTGCCAGCAGTTTATTTTCCTCTAGCGGGAGTACGAATGAGCAGTTCTTC	CASSLFSSSGSTNEQFF
TRBV28	once	TRBD2	TRBJ2-7	TGTGCCAGCAGTTTATTCGCGCGGGGGACCTACGAGCAGTACTTC	CASSLFARGTYEQYF
TRBV27	.	.	TRBJ1-4	TGTGCCAGCAGTGAGCTTGCTGCAACTAATGAAAAACTGTTTTTT	CASSELAATNEKLFF
TRBV2	.	.	TRBJ1-4	TGTGCCAGCAGAGTGACAGAAGCGGGTGAAAAACTGTTTTTT	CASRVTEAGEKLFF
TRBV6-5	.	.	TRBJ2-7	TGTGCCAGCAGTTACCGGGGCGTGTTGAGCTCCTACGAGCAGTACTTC	CASSYRGVLSSYEQYF
TRBV7-6	once	TRBD1	TRBJ1-4	TGTGCCAGCAGCTACCGGACAGGGAGCGTTGCAACTAATGAAAAACTGTTTTTT	CASSYRTGSVATNEKLFF
TRBV2	.	.	TRBJ1-5	TGTGCCAGCAGTGGGACAGCCTACAGCCCCCAGCATTTT	CASSGTAYSPQHF
TRBV5-1	.	TRBD1	TRBJ1-3	TGCGCCAGCAAGGGGACAGGGAACACCATATATTTT	CASKGTGNTIYF
TRBV11-2	.	.	TRBJ1-1	TGTGCCAGCAGCTTAGGCACTGAAGCTTTCTTT	CASSLGTEAFF
TRBV10-2	once	TRBD1	TRBJ1-1	TGCGCCAGCAGAGACAGGGCAGGAAACACTGAAGCTTTCTTT	CASRDRAGNTEAFF
TRBV28	.	.	TRBJ1-4	TGTGCCAGCAGTTTCTACGTTCCGCCAACTAATGAAAAACTGTTTTTT	CASSFYVPPTNEKLFF
TRBV28	.	TRBD1	TRBJ1-1	TGTGCCAGCAGCCGGGACAGGAGAACTTGGAACACTGAAGCTTTCTTT	CASSRDRRTWNTEAFF
TRBV7-2	.	.	TRBJ2-7	TGTGCCAGCAGCTTAAGGTTTGGAGTGGTGGGAGAGCAGTACTTC	CASSLRFGVVGEQYF
TRBV5-6	.	.	TRBJ1-1	TGTGCCAGCAGCTTGGCCTTACAGAACACTGAAGCTTTCTTT	CASSLALQNTEAFF
TRBV28	.	TRBD1	TRBJ1-5	TGTGCCATCGGTCCGGGACAGGGGACTCAGCCCCAGCATTTT	CAIGPGQGTQPQHF
TRBV18	.	.	TRBJ2-2	TGTGCCAGCTCACCACATCCCACGAACACCGGGGAGCTGTTTTTT	CASSPHPTNTGELFF
TRBV15	.	.	TRBJ2-7	TGTGCCACCAGCAGTGGAAGGGGTTACTACGAGCAGTACTTC	CATSSGRGYYEQYF
TRBV6-1	.	TRBD1	TRBJ2-7	TGTGCCAGCAGTGGGACAGGGTTCTACGAGCAGTACTTC	CASSGTGFYEQYF
TRBV9	.	.	TRBJ2-3	TGTGCCAGCAGCGTCACTGGGCGGGATACGCAGTATTTT	CASSVTGRDTQYF
TRBV11-2	.	TRBD1	TRBJ1-2	TGTGCCAGCAGCTTATTAGTCGCAGGGGGAAGTGGCTACACCTTC	CASSLLVAGGSGYTF